The 25 T cell receptor beta chains below come from one sample, sequenced in a study of T cell repertoires in cytomegalovirus infection. TCRdb processed the reads anew with MiXCR; each CDR3 protein has one entry. Among approximately 500,000 distinct CDR3 sequences listed, approximately 15% were seen once. The specimen was CD8+ T cells from PBMCs. All receptors derive from a human donor in good health (CMV status not recorded). Some clones in this sample may be carry-over from other donors' samples.

The genes are TRBV28 and TRBJ1-1; D gene unclear. V shed 6 bases and J shed 0 bases, with 14 bases lying between them. Germline V gene data show CDR1 as MDHEN and CDR2 as SYDVKM. This CDR3 comprises 15 residues. The CDR3 reads CASRGLTEMNTEAFF. The DNA of the CDR3 is TGTGCCAGCAGGGGCCTGACCGAGATGAACACTGAAGCTTTCTTT. The full variable domain, completed using reference TRBV28 and TRBJ1-1, is DVKVTQSSRYLVKRTGEKVFLECVQDMDHENMFWYRQDPGLGLRLIYFSYDVKMKEKGDIPEGYSVSREKKERFSLILESASTNQTSMYLCASRGLTEMNTEAFFGQGTRLTVV.

This clonotype has ten or more counts. V and J are TRBV6-1 and TRBJ2-1; 9 bases map to TRBD2. Looked up from germline, CDR1 is MNHNS and CDR2 is SASEGT. This CDR3 spans 14 amino acids. The V segment lost 5 bases and the J segment 4 bases; nucleotides outside the gene matches: 3. The CDR3 loop reads CASSSSGAYNEQFF. In nucleotides, the CDR3 is TGTGCCAGCAGTTCTAGCGGGGCGTACAATGAGCAGTTCTTC.

The chain joins TRBV27 to TRBJ2-5, with TRBD2 as a possible D gene (5 bases). Germline lookup yields CDR1 MNHEY and CDR2 SMNVEV (reference sequence). CDR3 length: 13 amino acids. V was pared by 10 bases and J by 9 bases, with 21 bases between. CDR3 amino acids: CATRGSGKLAQYF. In DNA form, the CDR3 reads TGTGCCACCCGAGGGAGTGGGAAATTGGCCCAGTACTTC.

The chain carries TRBV7-9 and TRBJ2-5; 9 bases are shared with TRBD1. From germline, CDR1 is SEHNR and CDR2 FQNEAQ (reference sequence). V lost 5 bases to trimming and J lost 1 base; unmatched junction nucleotides: 11. CDR3 size: 17 residues. DNA of the CDR3: TGTGCCAGCAGCCCCCCCCGAGACAGGGGGTTCCAAGAGACCCAGTACTTC. Protein: CASSPPRDRGFQETQYF. Using reference TRBV7-9 and TRBJ2-5 for the parts outside the CDR3, the full variable domain is DTGVSQNPRHKITKRGQNVTFRCDPISEHNRLYWYRQTLGQGPEFLTYFQNEAQLEKSRLLSDRFSAERPKGSFSTLEIQRTEQGDSAMYLCASSPPRDRGFQETQYFGPGTRLLVL.

This clonotype came up a few times. The rearrangement links TRBV9 to TRBJ2-3, with 10 bases lining up with TRBD2. The V and J ends lost 3 bases and 1 base, in that order; junction bases with no gene match: 11. CDR3 length: 18 amino acids. CDR1 and CDR2 from the germline V gene are SGDLS and YYNGEE. The CDR3 loop is CASSDSSGRGSRTDTQYF. CDR3 nucleotide sequence: TGTGCCAGCAGCGATTCTAGCGGGAGAGGATCCCGCACAGATACGCAGTATTTT. The full variable domain, its missing parts supplied by reference TRBV9 and TRBJ2-3, is DSGVTQTPKHLITATGQRVTLRCSPRSGDLSVYWYQQSLDQGLQFLIQYYNGEERAKGNILERFSAQQFPDLHSELNLSSLELGDSALYFCASSDSSGRGSRTDTQYFGPGTRLTVL.

A few counts support this clonotype. This chain links TRBV15 with TRBJ1-1; TRBD1 matches at 9 bases. Germline trimming cut 3 bases from V and 7 bases from J; bases unmatched to any gene: 6. The CDR3 totals 14 residues. Per germline, CDR1 LNHNV and CDR2 YYDKDF (reference sequence). The CDR3 DNA reads TGTGCCACCAGCAGGACGACAGGGGGGATTGAAGCTTTCTTT. It is translated as CATSRTTGGIEAFF.

In this sample, this clonotype turned up a few times. The chain links TRBV2 to TRBJ1-2; the D is unclear. The CDR3 sequence is 12 residues long. Trimming took off 8 bases at V and 4 bases at J, with 11 bases between the two ends. Germline lookup yields CDR1 SNHLY and CDR2 FYNNEI. As DNA, the CDR3 is TGTGCCAGCCTCGGGATGGGCTATGGCTACACCTTC. It encodes CASLGMGYGYTF.

A few counts support this clonotype. The chain has TRBV10-3 and TRBJ2-2; D perhaps matches TRBD2 (6 bases). The CDR3 spans 15 residues. Germline CDR1 reads ENHRY; CDR2 reads SYGVKD. Between the trimmed V and J ends, which lost 3 bases and 3 bases, there was a span of 11 bases. The CDR3 DNA follows: TGTGCCATCAGTGATGTGGAGGGGCACACCGGGGAGCTGTTTTTT. Translated, it gives CAISDVEGHTGELFF.

There are many counts of this clonotype. The chain combines TRBV7-9 with TRBJ2-1, with 7 bases identical to TRBD2. V lost 5 bases to trimming and J lost 7 bases; unmatched junction nucleotides: 8. The germline gives CDR1 SEHNR, CDR2 FQNEAQ (reference sequence). The CDR3 has 14 residues. The CDR3 here is CASSRGEGGNEQFF. DNA for the CDR3: TGTGCCAGCAGCCGTGGGGAGGGTGGGAATGAGCAGTTCTTC.

This clonotype came up many times. The rearrangement joins TRBV27 to TRBJ2-7; 8 bases are a match to TRBD2. The CDR3 is made up of 14 amino acids. The V gene's germline CDR1 is MNHEY and CDR2 SMNVEV (reference sequence). The V gene end was trimmed by 8 bases and the J gene end by 3 bases; junction bases not matched to a gene: 9. In nucleotides, the CDR3 is TGTGCCAGCCGACCGGGACTAGGGTTCTACGAGCAGTACTTC. Translating gives CASRPGLGFYEQYF.

The chain combines TRBV29-1 with TRBJ1-1; 7 bases line up with TRBD1. With V trimmed by 6 bases and J by 1 base, 8 bases remained unmatched. Germline CDR1 and CDR2: SQVTM and ANQGSEA. The CDR3 runs to 14 residues. The CDR3 is CSVGTGDRNTEAFF. As DNA, the CDR3 is TGCAGCGTAGGAACAGGGGACCGGAACACTGAAGCTTTCTTT.

This clonotype was picked up a small number of times. V gene TRBV6-1 combines with J gene TRBJ1-2, with 8 positions matching TRBD1. CDR3 length: 15 amino acids. V shed 8 bases, J shed 4 bases, and the junction held 12 bases outside the gene matches. CDR1 and CDR2 (germline): MNHNS, SASEGT. CDR3 sequence reads: CASERRDRGLYGYTF. The CDR3 DNA sequence: TGTGCCAGCGAAAGACGAGACAGGGGACTCTATGGCTACACCTTC.

The chain employs TRBV9 and TRBJ1-1; 7 nucleotides line up with TRBD1. V trimming: 4 bases; J trimming: 4 bases; junction bases outside the gene matches: 10. Germline V CDR1 and CDR2: SGDLS, YYNGEE. The CDR3 runs 15 residues. CDR3 in DNA: TGTGCCAGCAGCCCCAGACAGGGCCCGTTCACTGAAGCTTTCTTT. Translated, it gives CASSPRQGPFTEAFF.

This clonotype came up many times. This chain joins TRBV30 and TRBJ2-1, with D possibly being TRBD2 (5 bases). Trimming left V 0 bases short and J 5 bases short, with 11 bases between. Germline lookup yields CDR1 GTSNPN and CDR2 SVGIG (reference sequence). The length of the CDR3 is 14 residues. The CDR3 DNA sequence: TGTGCCTGGAGTGTGCGGGTCGACGACAATGAGCAGTTCTTC. Protein sequence: CAWSVRVDDNEQFF.

This clonotype was detected a few times. This chain joins TRBV12-3 or TRBV12-4 and TRBJ2-1; the D gene is possibly TRBD1 (5 bases). This CDR3 has 17 amino acids. Deletions cut 5 bases from V and 4 bases from J, with 21 bases between. The CDR3 sequence: CASSPSKGREEYNEQFF. CDR3 nucleotide sequence: TGTGCCAGCAGTCCTTCAAAGGGCAGGGAAGAGTACAATGAGCAGTTCTTC.

This clonotype was found a few times. This sequence joins TRBV19 and TRBJ2-7, with D perhaps matching TRBD2 (5 bases). CDR1 and CDR2 (germline): LNHDA, SQIVND (reference sequence). The CDR3 length is 11 residues. V lost 8 bases to trimming and J lost 3 bases, with 8 bases between them. CDR3 loop: CASGGYYEQYF. For the CDR3, the DNA is TGTGCCAGTGGAGGATACTACGAGCAGTACTTC.

This clonotype appeared many times. This chain uses TRBV7-9 with TRBJ1-5, with D unresolved. CDR1 and CDR2 from the germline V gene are SEHNR and FQNEAQ (reference sequence). This CDR3 is built from 14 residues. Trimming took 1 base from V and 3 from J, leaving 7 bases between them. The CDR3 nucleotides read TGTGCCAGCAGCTTAGGTGGACCCAATCAGCCCCAGCATTTT. Its translation is CASSLGGPNQPQHF.

This clonotype was seen ten or more times. The gene calls are TRBV4-2 and TRBJ2-7; 10 bases map to TRBD2. The CDR3 totals 16 residues. J lost 4 bases, V lost 5 bases, and 11 bases had no gene match. The germline V gene has CDR1 LGHNA and CDR2 YNFKEQ. CDR3: CASSALAGGPSYEQYF. CDR3 in DNA: TGTGCCAGCAGCGCCTTAGCGGGGGGCCCATCATACGAGCAGTACTTC.

In this sample, this clonotype turned up a few times. The gene calls are TRBV27 and TRBJ1-2; tentatively, D is TRBD1 (5 bases). Trimming left V 7 bases short and J 5 bases short, with 23 bases between. Per the germline V gene, CDR1 is MNHEY and CDR2 is SMNVEV (reference sequence). This CDR3 spans 16 amino acids. The chain's CDR3 is CASNPGGAYPPYGYTF. The CDR3 region has the DNA TGTGCCAGCAACCCGGGAGGGGCATACCCCCCATATGGCTACACCTTC.

The gene calls are TRBV29-1 and TRBJ1-5, with 7 bases fitting TRBD1. The CDR3 is 13 residues long. V was clipped by 7 bases and J by 4 bases; unmatched bases: 7. Germline CDR1 reads SQVTM; CDR2 reads ANQGSEA. CDR3 DNA sequence: TGCAGCGGCAGGACAGGCCCAAATCAGCCCCAGCATTTT. This sequence encodes CSGRTGPNQPQHF. Full variable domain (outside the CDR3, taken from reference TRBV29-1 and TRBJ1-5): SAVISQKPSRDICQRGTSLTIQCQVDSQVTMMFWYRQQPGQSLTLIATANQGSEATYESGFVIDKFPISRPNLTFSTLTVSNMSPEDSSIYLCSGRTGPNQPQHFGDGTRLSIL.

This clonotype was counted ten times or more. The chain employs TRBV7-9 and TRBJ1-1, with D hard to call. V lost 3 bases to trimming and J lost 2 bases, with 10 bases between them. Germline CDR1 SEHNR, CDR2 FQNEAQ (reference sequence). The CDR3 sequence is 14 residues long. The CDR3 coding sequence is TGTGCCAGCAGCTTGTGGACGGCTAACACTGAAGCTTTCTTT. It specifies CASSLWTANTEAFF.

A note on this clonotype: A read error is possible here, since a much larger clone lies one base away. V is TRBV5-3 and J is TRBJ2-3; D possibly corresponds to TRBD1 (6 bases). TRBV5-3 is sorted into the ORF group, with uncertain function. Deletions cut 8 bases from V and 2 bases from J, with 18 bases between. The CDR3 runs 15 residues. Here the CDR3 reads CASITDSGLTDTQYF. The CDR3 DNA is TGTGCCAGCATCACGGACAGTGGGCTCACAGATACGCAGTATTTT.

The rearrangement uses TRBV7-9 and TRBJ1-1; 9 nucleotides align to TRBD1. With V trimmed by 3 bases and J by 4 bases, 3 bases remained unmatched. The germline CDR1 and CDR2 sequences are SEHNR and FQNEAQ (reference sequence). CDR3 length equals 14 residues. The CDR3 here is CASSFRDRVTEAFF. The CDR3 region has the DNA TGTGCCAGCAGCTTCCGGGACAGGGTCACTGAAGCTTTCTTT.

This clonotype was picked up many times. This chain joins TRBV11-2 and TRBJ1-4, with D hard to call. V was cut by 5 bases and J by 7 bases, with 14 bases left in between. The CDR3 has 14 amino acids. The V gene's germline CDR1 is SGHAT and CDR2 FQNNGV. The CDR3 nucleotides are TGTGCCAGCAGCCGCGCCAGGTTGGGTGAAAAACTGTTTTTT. Translated: CASSRARLGEKLFF.

The gene calls are TRBV27 and TRBJ1-1; D gene unclear. The CDR3 covers 14 residues. The germline V gene encodes CDR1 MNHEY and CDR2 SMNVEV (reference sequence). V lost 2 bases and J lost 8, with 15 bases in between. CDR3 region: CASSLGPGLEEAFF. DNA of the CDR3: TGTGCCAGCAGTTTAGGCCCCGGGCTAGAAGAAGCTTTCTTT.